This T cell receptor (beta chain) originates from a study of Ad26.COV2.S vaccination and SARS-CoV-2 variants. TCRdb's table, derived via immunoSEQ multiplex PCR, lists solely in-frame clones and lacks some. The profile covers about 420,000 clones, with roughly 90% appearing a single time and about 4% taken by the ten largest. Germline assignment: CDR1 SNHLY and CDR2 FYNNEI. V shed 6 bases and J 3 bases; nucleotides not matched to a gene: 2. CDR3 length: 14 residues. Specified treatment: some 20 received Ad26.COV2.S at low or high dose, single or two shots; 5 received placebo; per-sample allocation not given. Vaccine and placebo recipients were sampled on day 63 after the first injection.

This chain joins TRBV2 and TRBJ2-1, with 10 bases identical to TRBD1. This receptor was taken from a person aged 18-65 years who received the Ad26.COV2.S COVID-19 vaccine or a placebo. Specimen: peripheral blood, collected in a trial of Ad26.COV2.S vaccine versus placebo. CDR3 protein: CASSWDRGYNEQFF. For the CDR3, the DNA is TGTGCCAGCAGCTGGGACAGGGGCTACAATGAGCAGTTCTTC. The full variable domain, in which reference TRBV2 and TRBJ2-1 provide the parts outside the CDR3, is EPEVTQTPSHQVTQMGQEVILRCVPISNHLYFYWYRQILGQKVEFLVSFYNNEISEKSEIFDDQFSVERPDGSNFTLKIRSTKLEDSAMYFCASSWDRGYNEQFFGPGTRLTVL.